These T cell receptor beta chains were read from a single sample in a study of response to subunit inactivated influenza vaccine. TCRdb re-derived calls from the RT-PCR reads in MiXCR, one entry per CDR3 protein. The data contain hundreds of thousands of distinct CDR3 sequences, approximately 14% of them seen just once; the ten biggest clones take up approximately 10%. The material sequenced was PBMCs from blood, taken roughly 12 days after vaccination. The receptors were gathered from a man aged 45 to 65 who received an inactivated influenza vaccine. CDR3s include the opening cysteine and the closing phenylalanine or tryptophan. A D gene is named only where the DNA matches it firmly. Expanded clones get a size class; other rows say once, few or many, or leave the size out.

CDR3 DNA | CDR3 protein | V gene | clone size | J gene | CDR3 length | D gene
TGTGCCAGCCGCTGGGGCGGCAGGGGGAATGAGCAGTTCTTC | CASRWGGRGNEQFF | TRBV12-3/TRBV12-4 | few | TRBJ2-1 | 14 | TRBD1
TGTGCCAGCAGCCTGACAGGCGCGGGTCGGACAGATACGCAGTATTTT | CASSLTGAGRTDTQYF | TRBV5-5 | few | TRBJ2-3 | 16 | NA
TGTGCCATCGGACCGGGACAGGGCTACGAGCAGTACTTC | CAIGPGQGYEQYF | TRBV10-3 | few | TRBJ2-7 | 13 | TRBD1
TGTGCCATACCGAGTCACCGGATAGGGGGGTACTTC | CAIPSHRIGGYF | TRBV25-1 | NA | TRBJ2-7 | 12 | NA
TGTGCCATCGGCGGGAGGGACTACAATGAGCAGTTCTTC | CAIGGRDYNEQFF | TRBV10-3 | few | TRBJ2-1 | 13 | TRBD2
TGTGCCAGCAGCTTGGAAGGGAGTCGGCCCCAGCATTTT | CASSLEGSRPQHF | TRBV5-4 | few | TRBJ1-5 | 13 | NA
TGTGCCAGCAGCTTAGTGTCGACACCAAATTCACCCCTCCACTTT | CASSLVSTPNSPLHF | TRBV7-2 | many | TRBJ1-6 | 15 | NA
TGTGCCAGCTCGCCCGGGGTACAGGGCACTGAAGCTTTCTTT | CASSPGVQGTEAFF | TRBV18 | NA | TRBJ1-1 | 14 | NA
TGCGCCAGCAGCTTGGTCGGGGATCGGGGTTACGAGCAGTACTTC | CASSLVGDRGYEQYF | TRBV5-1 | few | TRBJ2-7 | 15 | NA
TGCGCCAGCAGCTTGGGGGGACGGCGGAACACTGAAGCTTTCTTT | CASSLGGRRNTEAFF | TRBV5-1 | many | TRBJ1-1 | 15 | NA
TGTGCCAGCAGCCAAGATCGGGGGACTAACTATGGCTACACCTTC | CASSQDRGTNYGYTF | TRBV4-2 | NA | TRBJ1-2 | 15 | NA
TGTGCCAGCAGCCAAGGAACGGCAGTTACCTACGAGCAGTACTTC | CASSQGTAVTYEQYF | TRBV4-2 | NA | TRBJ2-7 | 15 | NA
TGTGCCAGCAGCACGACTAGCGGGAGTCGGTACAATGAGCAGTTCTTC | CASSTTSGSRYNEQFF | TRBV7-2 | few | TRBJ2-1 | 16 | TRBD2
TGTGCCAGCAGCTTAGCAGGGGTCCGAGGCCACGAGCAGTACTTC | CASSLAGVRGHEQYF | TRBV7-2 | NA | TRBJ2-7 | 15 | NA